The T cell receptor (beta chain) described here comes from a study of T cells after posttransplantation cyclophosphamide. Sampled 1 year posttransplant, controls received myeloablative marrow transplants, methotrexate and a calcineurin inhibitor. Study-level results: Later blood repertoires were often dominated by clones from the donor CD8+ memory compartment. TRB overlap between skin or GI tissue T cells and blood was limited. TRB clonality was highly associated with recipient CMV seropositivity and reactivation.

This CDR3 is 15 amino acids long. CDR1 is SGHRS, CDR2 YFSETQ, per germline. J gave up 0 bases and V 3 bases, and 5 bases lay outside the gene matches. Here immunoSEQ multiplex PCR was the method, and the copy in TCRdb shows in-frame clones only, minus some. The sample holds about 21,000 clones, roughly nine tenths seen once. Regarding this clone: The antigen remains undetermined.

Sequenced here: PBMCs, sampled less than 400 days after allogeneic stem cell transplant with calcineurin inhibitor and methotrexate. This TCR was sampled from a female patient between 30 and 40 years old who received an allogeneic stem cell transplant from an unrelated donor, was CMV-positive, and had acute and chronic GVHD. Some T cells may be graft donor cells. This chain uses TRBV5-1 with TRBJ1-1, with 7 positions matching TRBD1. Written as DNA, the CDR3 is TGCGCCAGCAGCTCCCAGGGGGTTATGAACACTGAAGCTTTCTTT. It specifies CASSSQGVMNTEAFF. Full variable domain (rest looked up from reference TRBV5-1 and TRBJ1-1): KAGVTQTPRYLIKTRGQQVTLSCSPISGHRSVSWYQQTPGQGLQFLFEYFSETQRNKGNFPGRFSGRQFSNSRSEMNVSTLELGDSALYLCASSSQGVMNTEAFFGQGTRLTVV.